This TCR beta chain came from a study of cytomegalovirus exposure and HLA in healthy donors. General study points: Sequencing artifact likely explains a cluster of highly shared sequence variants. According to an earlier analysis, most TCR beta V segments yielded productive rearrangements about 90% or about 30% of the time.

PCR amplification relied on 60 Vbeta primers (plus 13 Jbeta primers). TCRdb's table, derived via immunoSEQ multiplex PCR, lists solely in-frame clones and lacks some. The sample lists 75,000 to 95,000 clones; about three quarters were seen once. Trimming removed 4 bases from V and 4 bases from J; junction bases left unmatched: 6. Germline CDR1 MNHNS, CDR2 SASEGT. The CDR3 sequence is 16 residues long. As for this clone: Its antigen is as yet unknown.

Nominal health characterized the donors when sampled, though unrecorded immune exposures were likely. Sequencing used PBMCs. The chain uses TRBV6-1 and TRBJ2-1, with 11 positions matching TRBD2. The TCR was taken from a male donor in good health and CMV-seropositive. CDR3 residues: CASSVGLAGLYNEQFF. CDR3 bases: TGTGCCAGCAGTGTCGGACTAGCGGGTTTGTACAATGAGCAGTTCTTC.